This T cell receptor beta chain was found in a study of T cell responses to AZD1222 COVID-19 vaccine. The data were produced by immunoSEQ multiplex PCR, yet TCRdb's version contains in-frame clones alone and is incomplete. This sample has about 120,000 clones, with about 90% found just once. The V gene's germline CDR1 is ENHRY and CDR2 SYGVKD. Trimming cost V 6 bases and J 3 bases, with 8 bases left between them. CDR3 length: 12 residues. The sequence came from an adult in good health. The starting material was peripheral blood, obtained on day 0 of MenACWY control vaccination. This chain uses TRBV10-3 with TRBJ1-1; weak D call: TRBD1 (5 bases). CDR3 nucleotide sequence: TGTGCCATCAGCCAGGGCGACACTGAAGCTTTCTTT. It codes for CAISQGDTEAFF.